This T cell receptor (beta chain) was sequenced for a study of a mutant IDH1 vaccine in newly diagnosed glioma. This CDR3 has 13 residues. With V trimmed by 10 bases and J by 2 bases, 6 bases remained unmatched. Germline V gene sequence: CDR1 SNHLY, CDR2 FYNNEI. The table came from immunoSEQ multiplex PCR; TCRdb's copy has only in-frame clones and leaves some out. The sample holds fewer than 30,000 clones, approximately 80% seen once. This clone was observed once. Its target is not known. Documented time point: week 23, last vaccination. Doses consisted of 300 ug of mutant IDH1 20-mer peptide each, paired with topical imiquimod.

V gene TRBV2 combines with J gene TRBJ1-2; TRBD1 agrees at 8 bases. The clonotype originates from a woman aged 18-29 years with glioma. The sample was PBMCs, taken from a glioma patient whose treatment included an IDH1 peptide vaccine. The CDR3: CATRGQENYGYTF. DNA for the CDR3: TGTGCCACCAGGGGGCAGGAAAACTATGGCTACACCTTC.